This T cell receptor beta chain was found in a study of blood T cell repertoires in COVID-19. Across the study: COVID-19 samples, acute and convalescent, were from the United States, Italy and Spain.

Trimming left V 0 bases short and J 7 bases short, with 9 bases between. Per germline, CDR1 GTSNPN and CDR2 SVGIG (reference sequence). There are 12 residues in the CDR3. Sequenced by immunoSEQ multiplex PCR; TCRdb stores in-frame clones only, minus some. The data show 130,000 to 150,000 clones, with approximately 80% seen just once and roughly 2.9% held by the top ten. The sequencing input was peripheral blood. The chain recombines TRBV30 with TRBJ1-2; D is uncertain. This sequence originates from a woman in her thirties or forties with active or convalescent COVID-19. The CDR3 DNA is TGTGCCTGGAGTGTATCGATCGGTGGCTACACCTTC. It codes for CAWSVSIGGYTF.